This T cell receptor (beta chain) derives from a study of cytomegalovirus exposure and HLA in healthy donors (dated by TCRdb to the late 2010s). Notes on the research overall: An earlier analysis of some 620 of the donors reported over 250 Gb of sequence data and 95 million to 120 million unique TCR beta sequences obtained from some 170 million T cells. The T cell repertoires of 550 to 850 subjects were profiled by immunosequencing and related to cytomegalovirus serostatus. In a later analysis, previously published TCR beta repertoires from some 640 donors were re-analyzed and high-resolution HLA genotyping was added so that TCR occurrence patterns could be studied. Around 320 gigabases of sequencing data and tens of millions of unique TCR sequences were included in an early release covering around 650 HLA-typed donors. High-throughput TCR immunosequencing, statistical association of individual TCRs with disease status, and machine learning were combined to predict cytomegalovirus infection status. The later analysis used no new phenotypic data to find candidate immune exposures, relying instead on TCR beta sequences and their occurrence across donors. In a later genetic analysis, genome-wide SNP genotypes for about three fifths of the roughly 670 donors were used, and that subset was treated as a discovery cohort. HLA typing covered class I and class II loci at four-digit resolution. Along with the roughly 670-subject first cohort, a separate validation cohort of more than 90 different subjects was used. Typing coverage varied by locus: about 620-630 donors for A, B, C, DRB1 and DQB1; approximately 520 for DQA1; more than 600 for DPA1; approximately 450 for DPB1. Every repertoire in the discovery cohort had been generated on one and the same sequencing platform. An earlier analysis of some 500 of the donors used high-throughput TCR beta sequencing to judge whether each TCR beta V gene segment behaved as functional or pseudogenic. The study aimed to test whether cataloging public T cell receptors could reveal signatures of past pathogen exposure. Among about 400 genotyped donors of the cohort, an average of around 250,000 unique TCR beta nucleotide sequences was sequenced per donor, of which 15% to 20% were non-productive. Of the 398 genotyped donors, 81% fell in the genetic ancestry cluster associated with self-reported Caucasian donors. A few DR-DQ haplotypes were handled as single units for association and clustering because linkage in the cohort was strong. Donor age, sex, ethnicity and CMV serostatus were compiled together with the repertoire data.

The CDR3 has 16 amino acids, counting the end cysteine and phenylalanine. Kept here is only the CDR3 DNA, which spans 48 bases and is read in frame from base 1. The germline V gene yields SNHLY for CDR1 and FYNNEI for CDR2. Relative to germline, V is 0 bases shorter and J is 1 base shorter, with 11 bases between their ends. Library creation used the immunoSEQ multiplex PCR assay. A mixture of 60 forward primers for TCR Vbeta segments and 13 reverse primers for TCR Jbeta segments was used in the multiplex PCR. A multiplex PCR assay on genomic DNA amplified the CDR3 region of rearranged TCR beta genes. On the Illumina HiSeq System, the amplified TCR beta libraries were sequenced as 87-base-pair reads. Per the authors' processing: A later analysis tallied tens of millions of unique TCR beta chains across the roughly 610 repertoires, and approximately 9.9 million of those chains were shared by two or more donors. Raw reads were error-corrected and collapsed into unique sequences with a nearest-neighbor algorithm that merged closely related sequences to remove PCR and sequencing errors. CDR3 sequences were aligned to IMGT reference sequences to assign V, D and J gene segments. For a sequence to be retained, at least a six-nucleotide match to both a V gene segment and a J gene segment was required. A rearrangement counted as productive if the CDR3 had no stop codons and remained in frame with V and J, and every other rearrangement counted as non-productive. Following IMGT convention, CDR3 was defined as the stretch from the second conserved V-encoded cysteine up to the conserved J-encoded phenylalanine. In an earlier analysis of around 600 of the donors, sequences lacking an unambiguous match to a single V gene segment were excluded. An earlier analysis of 450 to 650 of the donors called V segments functional above 56.7% productive rearrangements and segregating when the between-donor standard deviation exceeded 5%. A statistical classification framework was developed to diagnose cytomegalovirus status using the catalog of TCR beta chain sequences. A later analysis assigned V and J genes by comparing TCR nucleotide sequences with IMGT/GENE-DB human TR gene sequences. In a later analysis, CDR3 sequences and most-parsimonious VDJ recombination scenarios were assigned using the TCRdist pipeline. In a later analysis, every TCR beta chain was defined by the combination of its CDR3 amino acid sequence and its V-gene family, and reads without a unique V-gene family were dropped. A later analysis removed several hundred highly shared, low-generation-probability nucleotide sequences to deal with suspected cross-contamination and a sequencing artifact. A later analysis calculated a clonal expansion index for each public chain from normalized within-repertoire ranks of inferred template counts. Generation probabilities in a later analysis came from a VDJ recombination model fitted to out-of-frame rearrangements, and those results were checked against IGoR. In a later analysis, hypergeometric tests were used to score TCR-TCR, TCR-HLA and TCR-CMV co-occurrence, with a repertoire-size bias correction applied to TCR pairs. In a later analysis, false discovery rates were estimated by permuting HLA or CMV assignments 20 times. A later analysis grouped co-occurring TCRs with DBSCAN, adding TCRdist sequence similarity when clustering within HLA-allele-positive subsets. For co-occurrence clustering, repertoires with fewer than 30,000 or more than 120,000 public chains were excluded, along with roughly 5 repertoires with anomalous nucleotide sharing. As stored in TCRdb, this immuneACCESS dataset retains in-frame rearrangements with V and J assigned. A fraction of the clones does not appear; measured against another copy, unresolved V genes explain less than half of the discrepancy, and the remainder lacks a known reason. The DNA was the basis for D and trimming; V, J and clone size are from that table. Across this sample there are under 150,000 clones, with approximately 80% seen only once. The top ten hold roughly 4.7% of the sample.

About this clone: Its antigen is not yet known. Per-base qualities were not stored, and no clone one base away is much larger.

The research as a whole found: When HLA alleles, especially DR and DQ, strongly co-occurred, attributing TCR associations to individual alleles was difficult. Correlated functional status among segregating V segments might reflect linkage disequilibrium, but an unknown experimental factor could not be ruled out. In the study, approximately 160 TCR beta chains were listed as associated with cytomegalovirus. Only TCR beta chains were sequenced in this cohort, and the absence of alpha or paired-chain data limited detectable features. Most TCR sequences were observed very rarely across donors, whereas some public TCRs were present in many individuals. CMV serostatus was the only immune exposure information available for the cohort. A later analysis reported that several top co-occurrence clusters appeared linked to parvovirus B19, influenza, CMV and Epstein-Barr virus. In a later genetic analysis, fewer N-insertions in productive TCRs were reported among donors in an Asian-associated ancestry cluster than the approximately 670-donor mean. Specific HLA alleles were associated with 15,000 to 20,000 TCR beta sequences at a false discovery rate of 0.05 in a later analysis. A group of highly shared sequence variants was considered likely to be a technical artifact of the sequencing pipeline. In a later analysis, TCR association rates were found to vary across HLA loci, with the most associated TCRs seen for DRB1 alleles and the fewest for HLA-C alleles. The presence/absence analyses assumed that sequencing depth was roughly uniform across donors, and that assumption may not be true. Three of the identified cytomegalovirus-associated TCR beta chains were confirmed in vitro to be specific for cytomegalovirus antigens. A later genetic analysis associated a missense DCLRE1C variant with V-gene and J-gene trimming of TCR beta chains, and an independent cohort replicated the association. In both the original and validation cohorts, the classifier was reported to diagnose cytomegalovirus status with high specificity and sensitivity. The earlier analysis of a few hundred of the donors excluded over 15 rarely observed V segments, including chromosome 9 orphons, because counts were too low. A later analysis found that most CMV-associated TCR beta chains appeared HLA-restricted, with HLA associations seemingly driven largely by CMV exposure. A further reported finding was that TCR beta sequences accurately predicted the HLA-A and HLA-B alleles for most subjects in the first cohort. In an earlier analysis of about 600 of the donors, most TCR beta V segments appeared in productive rearrangements about 87% or about 30% of the time, broadly matching IMGT annotations. The authors suggested that the approach could potentially be extended to other disease states and immunological phenotypes. In a later analysis, HLA-associated TCR beta chains showed more clonal expansion and lower generation probabilities than non-associated chains that were equally common. Some IMGT-functional V segments, including TRBV6-2 and TRBV6-3, could not be told apart with the 87-base-pair reads, so those segments were excluded. Because HLA typing was unavailable for some donors at each locus, only the typed subset was used in association tests.

The cohort was made up of approximately 670 healthy bone marrow donors. All cohort members were sampled while nominally healthy, although unrecorded immune exposures were likely present. The donor tested CMV seronegative, placing the donor among the 300 to 450 seronegative members of the cohort. Each donor provided a peripheral blood sample, and peripheral blood mononuclear cells were used for TCR beta sequencing. Genomic DNA extraction from the blood cell samples was performed with the Qiagen DNeasy Blood Extraction Kit. The chain employs TRBV2 and TRBJ2-3; perhaps TRBD1 is the D gene, with 6 bases matching. The specimen was PBMCs. This sequence originates from a male donor in good health and CMV-seronegative. The sequenced DNA is TGTGCCAGCAGTGAAGCGCAGGGGCCCCGCACAGATACGCAGTATTTT. This is translated as CASSEAQGPRTDTQYF.